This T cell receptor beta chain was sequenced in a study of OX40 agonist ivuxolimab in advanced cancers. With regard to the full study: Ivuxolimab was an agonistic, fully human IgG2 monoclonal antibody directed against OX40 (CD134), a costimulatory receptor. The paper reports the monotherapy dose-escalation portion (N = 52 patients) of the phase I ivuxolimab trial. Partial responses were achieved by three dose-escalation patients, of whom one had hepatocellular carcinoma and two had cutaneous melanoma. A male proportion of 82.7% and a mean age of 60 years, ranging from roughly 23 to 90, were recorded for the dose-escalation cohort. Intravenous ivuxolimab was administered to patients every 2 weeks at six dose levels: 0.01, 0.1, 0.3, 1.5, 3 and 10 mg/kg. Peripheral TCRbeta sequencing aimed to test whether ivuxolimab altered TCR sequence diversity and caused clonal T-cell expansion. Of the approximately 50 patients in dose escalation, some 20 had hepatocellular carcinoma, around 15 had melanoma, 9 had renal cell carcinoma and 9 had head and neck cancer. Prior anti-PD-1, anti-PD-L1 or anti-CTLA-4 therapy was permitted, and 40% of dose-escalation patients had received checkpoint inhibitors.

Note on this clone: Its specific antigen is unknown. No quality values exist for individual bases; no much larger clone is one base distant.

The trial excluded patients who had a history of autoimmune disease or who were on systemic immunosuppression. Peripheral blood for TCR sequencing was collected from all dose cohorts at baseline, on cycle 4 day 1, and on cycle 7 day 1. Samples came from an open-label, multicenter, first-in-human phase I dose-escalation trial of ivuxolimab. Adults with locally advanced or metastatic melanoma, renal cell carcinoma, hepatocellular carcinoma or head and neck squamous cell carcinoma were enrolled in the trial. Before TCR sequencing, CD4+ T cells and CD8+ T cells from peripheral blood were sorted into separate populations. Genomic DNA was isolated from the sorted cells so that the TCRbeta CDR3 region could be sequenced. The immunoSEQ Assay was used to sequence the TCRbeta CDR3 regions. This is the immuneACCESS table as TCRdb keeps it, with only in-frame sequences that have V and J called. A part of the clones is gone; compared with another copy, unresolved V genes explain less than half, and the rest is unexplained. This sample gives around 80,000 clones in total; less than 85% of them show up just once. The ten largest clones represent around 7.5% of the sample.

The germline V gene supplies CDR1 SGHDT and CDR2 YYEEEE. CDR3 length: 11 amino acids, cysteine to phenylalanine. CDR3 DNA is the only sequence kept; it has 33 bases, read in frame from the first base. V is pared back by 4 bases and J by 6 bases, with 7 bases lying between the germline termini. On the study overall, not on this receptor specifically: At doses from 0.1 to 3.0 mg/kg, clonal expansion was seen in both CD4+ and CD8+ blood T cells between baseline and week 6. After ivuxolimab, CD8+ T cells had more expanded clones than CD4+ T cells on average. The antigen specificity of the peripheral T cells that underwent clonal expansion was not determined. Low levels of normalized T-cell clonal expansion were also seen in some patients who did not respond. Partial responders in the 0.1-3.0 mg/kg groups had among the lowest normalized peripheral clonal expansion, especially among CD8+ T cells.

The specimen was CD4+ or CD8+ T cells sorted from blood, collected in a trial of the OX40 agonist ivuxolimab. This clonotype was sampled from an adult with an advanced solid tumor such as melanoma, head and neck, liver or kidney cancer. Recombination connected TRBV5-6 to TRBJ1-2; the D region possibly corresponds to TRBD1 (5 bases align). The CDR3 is CASSRGDGYTF. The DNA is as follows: TGTGCCAGCAGCCGGGGGGATGGCTACACCTTC.